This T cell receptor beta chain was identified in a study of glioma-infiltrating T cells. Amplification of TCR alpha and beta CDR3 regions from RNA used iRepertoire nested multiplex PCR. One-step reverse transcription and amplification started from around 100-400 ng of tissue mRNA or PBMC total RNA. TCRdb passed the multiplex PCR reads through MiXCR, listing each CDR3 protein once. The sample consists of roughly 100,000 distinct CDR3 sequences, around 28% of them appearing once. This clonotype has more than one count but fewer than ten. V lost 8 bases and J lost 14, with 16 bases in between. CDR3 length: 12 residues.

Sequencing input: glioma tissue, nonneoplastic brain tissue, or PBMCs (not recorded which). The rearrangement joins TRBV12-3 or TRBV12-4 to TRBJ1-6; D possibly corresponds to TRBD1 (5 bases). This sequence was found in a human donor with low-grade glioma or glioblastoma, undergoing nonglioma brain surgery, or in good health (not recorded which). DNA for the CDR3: TGTGCCAGCTCCTGGTACGGGGGAGCCCTCCACTTT. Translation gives CASSWYGGALHF.